This passage covers 25 T cell receptor beta chains from one sample sequenced in a study of chemoradiotherapy in HPV16-positive cancers. TCRdb keeps only in-frame clones here, not all; method: immunoSEQ multiplex PCR. The sample yields around 19,000 clones, 90% to 95% seen once. The sample in question was blood, obtained from a patient who underwent chemoradiotherapy. The receptor source for this set is a human donor with HPV-associated anogenital cancer.

The DNA of the CDR3 is TGCGCCAGCAGCCCCAGGGAGGTCCCGGGGGACACTGAAGCTTTCTTT. It translates to CASSPREVPGDTEAFF. V and J are TRBV5-1 and TRBJ1-1; tentative D call: TRBD1 (5 bases). The CDR3 runs to 16 residues. Germline-derived CDR1 and CDR2 are SGHRS and YFSETQ. V lost 4 bases, J lost 3 bases, and 19 bases lay in between.

The CDR3 loop reads CASSPGTGPGNTEAFF. CDR3 coding DNA: TGTGCCAGCAGCCCGGGGACAGGCCCGGGAAACACTGAAGCTTTCTTT. The chain employs TRBV9 and TRBJ1-1; 8 positions match TRBD1. Per the germline V gene, CDR1 is SGDLS and CDR2 is YYNGEE. J lost 2 bases, V lost 4 bases, and 10 bases had no gene match. The CDR3 length is 16 residues.

V and J are TRBV29-1 and TRBJ1-2, with a weak D call TRBD1 (5 bases). The germline V gene has CDR1 SQVTM and CDR2 ANQGSEA. V was shortened by 1 base and J by 6 bases, with 9 bases between the two germline ends. The CDR3 contains 12 residues. CDR3 nucleotides: TGCAGCGTTGAAGCTGGACAAGATGGCTACACCTTC. This gives the protein CSVEAGQDGYTF.

The V gene is TRBV7-2, the J gene TRBJ2-3, with D possibly matching TRBD2 (5 bases). The CDR3 length is 12 residues. The germline V gene encodes CDR1 SGHTA and CDR2 FQGNSA. Deletions cut 8 bases from V and 5 bases from J, with 11 bases between. The CDR3 DNA reads TGTGCCAGCTCCGACTACCGAGATACGCAGTATTTT. Translated, it gives CASSDYRDTQYF.

The chain combines TRBV10-2 with TRBJ2-7; TRBD2 matches at 15 bases. Germline V gene data show CDR1 as WSHSY and CDR2 as SAAADI. CDR3 length: 16 amino acids. Trimming removed 4 bases from V and 5 bases from J; junction bases left unmatched: 6. CDR3 nucleotide sequence: TGCGCCAGCAGTGCAGGACTAGCGGGGGGGCCGAACGAGCAGTACGTC. Translation: CASSAGLAGGPNEQYV.

The chain joins TRBV18 to TRBJ2-5; 9 nucleotides align to TRBD1. Germline loops: CDR1 KGHSH, CDR2 LQKENI. Trimming at V came to 5 bases and at J to 3 bases, leaving 4 bases not matched to a gene. The CDR3 runs to 14 residues. The chain's CDR3 is CASSTRDREETQYF. The DNA of the CDR3 is TGTGCCAGCTCAACCCGGGACAGGGAAGAGACCCAGTACTTC.

This clone was observed a few times. V gene TRBV9 combines with J gene TRBJ1-1; unclear D gene. The V gene lost 4 bases and the J gene lost 2 bases, with 15 bases spanning the gap. This CDR3 is 15 amino acids long. Germline CDR1 reads SGDLS; CDR2 reads YYNGEE. The CDR3 protein is CASSPEFPGNTEAFF. In nucleotides, the CDR3 is TGTGCCAGCAGCCCCGAGTTTCCGGGTAACACTGAAGCTTTCTTT. Based on the CDR3 plus reference TRBV9 and TRBJ1-1, the full variable domain is DSGVTQTPKHLITATGQRVTLRCSPRSGDLSVYWYQQSLDQGLQFLIQYYNGEERAKGNILERFSAQQFPDLHSELNLSSLELGDSALYFCASSPEFPGNTEAFFGQGTRLTVV.

CDR3 protein: CSAGGPYEQYF. The CDR3 DNA reads TGCAGCGCGGGGGGGCCCTACGAGCAGTACTTC. The V gene is TRBV20-1, the J gene TRBJ2-7, with 9 bases aligning to TRBD2. The length of the CDR3 is 11 residues. Germline V gene sequence: CDR1 DFQATT, CDR2 SNEGSKA (reference sequence).

The chain has TRBV10-3 and TRBJ2-1; D gene ambiguous. This CDR3 has 13 residues. Trimming cost V 7 bases and J 6 bases, with 13 bases left between them. The germline V gene encodes CDR1 ENHRY and CDR2 SYGVKD. The CDR3 is CAITLGLGNEQFF. The DNA for the CDR3 is TGTGCCATCACGTTGGGGTTAGGCAATGAGCAGTTCTTC.

The chain couples TRBV10-2 to TRBJ2-1; 7 bases map to TRBD2. CDR3 length: 14 amino acids. V dropped 8 bases and J dropped 1; count of bases not matched to a gene: 5. The germline V gene encodes CDR1 WSHSY and CDR2 SAAADI. The CDR3 nucleotides read TGCGCCAGCGGGGGAGGGCTTTCCTACAATGAGCAGTTCTTC. It codes for CASGGGLSYNEQFF.

The chain recombines TRBV6-6 with TRBJ1-2; TRBD1 agrees at 7 bases. V trimming: 6 bases; J trimming: 6 bases; junction bases outside the gene matches: 10. Germline values: CDR1 MNHNY, CDR2 SVGAGI (reference sequence). The CDR3 runs to 14 residues. CDR3 DNA sequence: TGTGCCAGCAGACAAAACAGGGGCTCGGATGGCTACACCTTC. Its protein is CASRQNRGSDGYTF.

The chain joins TRBV10-3 to TRBJ1-1, with D maybe TRBD1 (5 bases). The CDR3 consists of 13 residues. V lost 3 bases and J 5 bases, leaving 10 bases between the germline ends. The germline V gene has CDR1 ENHRY and CDR2 SYGVKD. The CDR3 DNA reads TGTGCCATCAGTGAACAGGCGAGGACTGAAGCTTTCTTT. Encoded protein: CAISEQARTEAFF.

V usage is TRBV7-9 and J usage is TRBJ1-2, with D uncertain. V shed 5 bases and J shed 8 bases, with 24 bases lying between them. The CDR3 loop spans 16 amino acids. The germline V gene encodes CDR1 SEHNR and CDR2 FQNEAQ (reference sequence). CDR3: CASSPFTATVGGGYTF. The DNA of the CDR3 is TGTGCCAGCAGCCCGTTCACAGCGACCGTGGGAGGGGGCTACACCTTC.

This sequence joins TRBV7-9 and TRBJ2-2, with 7 bases that match TRBD2. The junction had 11 bases not matched to a gene; V was cut back by 5 bases and J by 2 bases. Germline CDR1 is SEHNR and CDR2 is FQNEAQ (reference sequence). The CDR3 runs 17 residues. The CDR3: CASSPDGRGSNTGELFF. The CDR3 coding sequence is TGTGCCAGCAGCCCGGACGGGCGGGGGTCAAACACCGGGGAGCTGTTTTTT.

This clone was detected only once. This rearrangement joins TRBV5-4 to TRBJ1-1; D is possibly TRBD1 (6 bases). This CDR3 has 16 amino acids. V was pared by 3 bases and J by 0 bases, with 15 bases between. Germline lookup yields CDR1 SGHNT and CDR2 YYREEE (reference sequence). The DNA for the CDR3 is TGTGCCAGCAGCTCAAGACCAGGGGATTTGAACACTGAAGCTTTCTTT. Encoded protein: CASSSRPGDLNTEAFF.

This sequence joins TRBV2 and TRBJ2-7; D ambiguous. V lost 3 bases to trimming and J lost 3 bases, with 9 bases between them. This CDR3 has 13 amino acids. In germline, CDR1 is SNHLY, CDR2 FYNNEI. The CDR3 loop is CASSDPPGYEQYF. The DNA of the CDR3 is TGTGCCAGCAGTGATCCTCCAGGCTACGAGCAGTACTTC.

V usage is TRBV7-9 and J usage is TRBJ1-1, with 8 bases that match TRBD1. Trimming at V came to 2 bases and at J to 9 bases, leaving 5 bases not matched to a gene. The length of the CDR3 is 13 residues. Per the germline V gene, CDR1 is SEHNR and CDR2 is FQNEAQ (reference sequence). The CDR3 protein is CASSLTDREKAFF. The CDR3 nucleotides read TGTGCCAGCAGCTTAACGGACAGGGAGAAAGCTTTCTTT.

The J gene is TRBJ1-2, the V gene TRBV5-6, with D uncertain. The germline CDR1 and CDR2 sequences are SGHDT and YYEEEE. The V gene lost 3 bases and the J gene lost 5 bases, with 11 bases spanning the gap. The CDR3 covers 13 residues. CDR3 sequence reads: CASSSGQPYGYTF. The CDR3 DNA follows: TGTGCCAGCAGCTCCGGGCAGCCATATGGCTACACCTTC.

The chain carries TRBV15 and TRBJ2-3; 11 bases map to TRBD2. CDR3 length: 15 amino acids. Germline CDR1 reads LNHNV; CDR2 reads YYDKDF (reference sequence). The ends lost 0 bases at V and 4 bases at J; junction bases unmatched: 0. Here the CDR3 DNA reads TGTGCCACCAGCAGAGATAGCGGGGGGGCAGATACGCAGTATTTT. The encoded protein is CATSRDSGGADTQYF.

V gene TRBV10-3 combines with J gene TRBJ2-5; 8 positions agree with TRBD2. Germline V gene sequence: CDR1 ENHRY, CDR2 SYGVKD. With 4 bases clipped from V and 2 bases from J, the junction kept 9 bases outside the gene matches. The CDR3 totals 16 residues. CDR3 DNA sequence: TGTGCCATCAGTGGGTCGCATAGCGGGGTTCAAGAGACCCAGTACTTC. Translation gives CAISGSHSGVQETQYF.

The chain is built from TRBV6-5 and TRBJ1-5; 10 bases map to TRBD1. Losses at the gene ends were 6 bases for V and 7 bases for J; bases not matched to a gene: 9. CDR1 MNHEY and CDR2 SVGAGI come from the germline V gene. The CDR3 runs 15 residues. This CDR3 reads CASRKGQGISQPQHF. In DNA form, the CDR3 reads TGTGCCAGCAGAAAGGGACAGGGGATAAGCCAGCCCCAGCATTTT.

The chain combines TRBV5-1 with TRBJ2-3; possible D gene TRBD2, 5 bases. The CDR3 loop spans 14 amino acids. In germline, CDR1 is SGHRS, CDR2 YFSETQ. Deletions cut 0 bases from V and 6 bases from J, with 11 bases between. The chain's CDR3 is CASSLGHWRDTQYF. The CDR3 nucleotides read TGCGCCAGCAGCTTGGGACATTGGAGGGATACGCAGTATTTT.

The chain has TRBV15 and TRBJ2-7, with D perhaps TRBD1 (5 bases). The V gene lost 4 bases and the J gene lost 2 bases, with 12 bases spanning the gap. Germline lookup yields CDR1 LNHNV and CDR2 YYDKDF (reference sequence). This CDR3 has 14 residues. CDR3: CATSKTRVTYEQYF. The DNA for the CDR3 is TGTGCCACCAGCAAAACCAGGGTTACCTACGAGCAGTACTTC.

The rearrangement joins TRBV27 to TRBJ2-7; D call uncertain. CDR1 and CDR2 (germline): MNHEY, SMNVEV (reference sequence). The CDR3 contains 13 residues. V shed 0 bases and J shed 4 bases, with 7 bases lying between them. The CDR3 protein is CASSLSASYEQYF. As DNA, the CDR3 is TGTGCCAGCAGTTTATCGGCGAGTTACGAGCAGTACTTC.

J is TRBJ2-3 and V is TRBV10-1; D call uncertain. This CDR3 has 14 amino acids. With 3 bases removed from V and 4 bases from J, the gap between germline ends came to 11 bases. CDR1 is WNHNN and CDR2 is SYGVQD in the germline V gene (reference sequence). CDR3 region: CASSDLGYADTQYF. The CDR3, as DNA: TGCGCCAGCAGTGACTTGGGTTATGCAGATACGCAGTATTTT.